The subject of this entry is one T cell receptor (beta chain). Its antigen is not identified. The J segment lost 0 bases and the V segment lost 7 bases, leaving 6 bases of the junction unmatched. CDR1 is MNHNS and CDR2 is SASEGT in the germline V gene. The length of the CDR3 is 15 residues. These data belong to a study of OX40 agonist ivuxolimab in advanced cancers. Study-wide context: Ivuxolimab, an agonist antibody against OX40 (CD134), was given to patients. The study reported partial responses in three patients: one hepatocellular carcinoma, two cutaneous melanoma. Findings of the study overall: Blood T cells, both CD4+ and CD8+, expanded clonally by week 6 at 0.1 to 3.0 mg/kg.

Profiled with immunoSEQ multiplex PCR; TCRdb holds only in-frame clones, not every one. The data show 55,000 to 70,000 clones, roughly 83% seen once. It was autoimmune disease history or systemic immunosuppression that excluded patients. The rearrangement uses TRBV6-1 and TRBJ2-7; 10 nucleotides align to TRBD1. The TCR originated in an adult with an advanced solid tumor such as melanoma, head and neck, liver or kidney cancer. The sample here was CD4+ or CD8+ T cells sorted from blood, taken in a trial of the OX40 agonist ivuxolimab. The CDR3 DNA follows: TGTGCCAGCAACCGACAGGGGGCGACCTCCTACGAGCAGTACTTC. Residues: CASNRQGATSYEQYF.